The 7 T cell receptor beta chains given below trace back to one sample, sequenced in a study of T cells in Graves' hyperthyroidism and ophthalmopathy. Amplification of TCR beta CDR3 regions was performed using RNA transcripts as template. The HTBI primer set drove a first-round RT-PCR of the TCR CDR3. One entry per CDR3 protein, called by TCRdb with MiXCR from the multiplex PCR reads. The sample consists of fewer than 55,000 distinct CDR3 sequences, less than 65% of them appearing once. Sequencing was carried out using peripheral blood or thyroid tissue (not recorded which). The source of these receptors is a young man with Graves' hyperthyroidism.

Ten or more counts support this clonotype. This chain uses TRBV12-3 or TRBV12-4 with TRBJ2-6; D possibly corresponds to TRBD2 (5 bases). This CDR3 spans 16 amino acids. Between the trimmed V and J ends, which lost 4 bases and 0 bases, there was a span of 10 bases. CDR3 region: CASSWAGPSGANVLTF. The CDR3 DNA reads TGTGCCAGCAGTTGGGCGGGCCCCTCTGGGGCCAACGTCCTGACTTTC.

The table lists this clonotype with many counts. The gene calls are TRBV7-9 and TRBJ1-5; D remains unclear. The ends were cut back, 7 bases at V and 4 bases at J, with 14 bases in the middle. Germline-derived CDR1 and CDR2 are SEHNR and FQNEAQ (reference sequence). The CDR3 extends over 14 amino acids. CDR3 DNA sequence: TGTGCCAGCAACCTCGCACGGGATAATCAGCCCCAGCATTTT. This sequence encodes CASNLARDNQPQHF.

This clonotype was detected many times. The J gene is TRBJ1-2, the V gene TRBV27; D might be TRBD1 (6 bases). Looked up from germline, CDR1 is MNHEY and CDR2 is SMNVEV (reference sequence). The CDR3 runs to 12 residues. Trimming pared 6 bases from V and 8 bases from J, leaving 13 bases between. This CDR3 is CASRGGHRGYTF. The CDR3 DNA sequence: TGTGCCAGCAGAGGGGGGCATCGGGGCTACACCTTC.

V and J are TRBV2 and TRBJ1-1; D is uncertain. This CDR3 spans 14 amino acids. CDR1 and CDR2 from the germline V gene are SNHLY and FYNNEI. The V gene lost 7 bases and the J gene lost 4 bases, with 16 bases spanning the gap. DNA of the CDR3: TGTGCCAGCATGGCGGAGGGCTTGGGCACTGAAGCTTTCTTT. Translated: CASMAEGLGTEAFF.

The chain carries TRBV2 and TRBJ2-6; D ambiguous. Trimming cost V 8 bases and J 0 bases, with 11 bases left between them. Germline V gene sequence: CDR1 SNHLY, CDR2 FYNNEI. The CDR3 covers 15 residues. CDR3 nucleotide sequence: TGTGCCAGCCTTTGGCGTCCCTCTGGGGCCAACGTCCTGACTTTC. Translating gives CASLWRPSGANVLTF.

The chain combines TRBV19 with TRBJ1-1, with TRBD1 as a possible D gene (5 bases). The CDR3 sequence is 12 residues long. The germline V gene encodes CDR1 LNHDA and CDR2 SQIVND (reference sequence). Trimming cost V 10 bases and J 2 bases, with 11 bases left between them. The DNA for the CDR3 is TGTGCCACTATGAGGGGAAACACTGAAGCTTTCTTT. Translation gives CATMRGNTEAFF.

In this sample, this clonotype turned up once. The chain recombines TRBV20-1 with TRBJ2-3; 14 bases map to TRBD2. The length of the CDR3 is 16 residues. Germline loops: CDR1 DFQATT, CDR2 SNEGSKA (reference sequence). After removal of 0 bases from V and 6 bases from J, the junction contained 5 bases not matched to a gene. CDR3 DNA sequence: TGCAGTGCTAGAGAGGGGACTAGCGGGAGCGGCGATACGCAGTATTTT. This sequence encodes CSAREGTSGSGDTQYF.